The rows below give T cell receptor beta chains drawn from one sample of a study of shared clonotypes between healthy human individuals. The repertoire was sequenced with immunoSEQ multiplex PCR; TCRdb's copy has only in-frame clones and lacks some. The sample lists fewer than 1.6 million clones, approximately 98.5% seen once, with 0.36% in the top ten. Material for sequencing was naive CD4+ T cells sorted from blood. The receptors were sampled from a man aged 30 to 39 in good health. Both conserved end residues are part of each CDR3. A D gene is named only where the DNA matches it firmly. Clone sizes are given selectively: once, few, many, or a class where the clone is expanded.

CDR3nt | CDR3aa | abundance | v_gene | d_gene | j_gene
TGTGCCAGCAGCTTAGATCAGTCATTGGACAGCAAGGCTAACTATGGCTACACCTTC | CASSLDQSLDSKANYGYTF | NA | TRBV11-3 | NA | TRBJ1-2
TGCGCCAGCAGCTTGGACCCGGGACCGACTAATGAAAAACTGTTTTTT | CASSLDPGPTNEKLFF | NA | TRBV5-1 | NA | TRBJ1-4
TGCGCCAGCAGCCAAACTAGCGGGAGGGACACCGGGGAGCTGTTTTTT | CASSQTSGRDTGELFF | NA | TRBV4-3 | TRBD2 | TRBJ2-2
TGTGCTAGCAGCCAAGGTCCGGGACTAGCGGGATATGAGCAGTTCTTC | CASSQGPGLAGYEQFF | NA | TRBV7-7 | TRBD2 | TRBJ2-1
TGTGCCAGCGGTGTGACAGGGCCAACCTACGAGCAGTACTTC | CASGVTGPTYEQYF | NA | TRBV28 | TRBD1 | TRBJ2-7
TGTGCCACCAGCAGAGATCTAAGCGGGAGCCGCACAGATACGCAGTATTTT | CATSRDLSGSRTDTQYF | NA | TRBV15 | TRBD2 | TRBJ2-3
TGCGCCAGCAGCAGGACAGGGCCAGATACGCAGTATTTT | CASSRTGPDTQYF | NA | TRBV5-1 | TRBD1 | TRBJ2-3
TGCGCCAGCAGCTTGTCCCCGGGAGTGAGCAATGAGCAGTTCTTC | CASSLSPGVSNEQFF | NA | TRBV5-1 | NA | TRBJ2-1
TGTGCCAGCAGCTTCATGCCGGGTTACAATGAGCAGTTCTTC | CASSFMPGYNEQFF | once | TRBV11-2 | NA | TRBJ2-1
TGCGCCAGCAGCCAACGGGGGATGAATGAAAAACTGTTTTTT | CASSQRGMNEKLFF | NA | TRBV4-3 | NA | TRBJ1-4
TGTGCCAGTAGTACACAGGGGAGACTCTCCTACGAGCAGTACTTC | CASSTQGRLSYEQYF | NA | TRBV19 | TRBD1 | TRBJ2-7
TGTGCCAGCAGTTCACAAAGCCGAGGCACAGATACGCAGTATTTT | CASSSQSRGTDTQYF | once | TRBV28 | NA | TRBJ2-3
TGCGCCAGCAGACCTAGCGGGAGGGCCGGCACCGGGGAGCTGTTTTTT | CASRPSGRAGTGELFF | NA | TRBV5-1 | TRBD2 | TRBJ2-2
TGTGCCACCCTTCGCGGGAGGGGCTACAATGAGCAGTTCTTC | CATLRGRGYNEQFF | NA | TRBV11-2 | TRBD2 | TRBJ2-1
TGCGCCAGCAGCCGTGCTGGACAGGGGGGCGCTGAAGCTTTCTTT | CASSRAGQGGAEAFF | NA | TRBV4-3 | TRBD1 | TRBJ1-1
TGCGCCAGCAGCTTACTAGCGAGAGAGACCCAGTACTTC | CASSLLARETQYF | NA | TRBV5-1 | TRBD2 | TRBJ2-5
TGCGCCAGCAGCCAAGGAGGGACAGGGGGTAGCTACGAGCAGTACTTC | CASSQGGTGGSYEQYF | NA | TRBV4-1 | TRBD1 | TRBJ2-7
TGTGCCAGCAGGCCTAACCGGGACAGGGGACGGCAGTTCTTC | CASRPNRDRGRQFF | NA | TRBV6-5 | TRBD1 | TRBJ2-1
TGTGCCAGCAGTGCCGGGACAGTCTCCTACGAGCAGTACTTC | CASSAGTVSYEQYF | NA | TRBV27 | TRBD1 | TRBJ2-7
TGTGCCAGCTCACCTGGTGGGAACACTGAAGCTTTCTTT | CASSPGGNTEAFF | NA | TRBV18 | NA | TRBJ1-1
TGTGCCAGCAGTTTATTTTCTGGAGCCTACGAGCAGTACTTC | CASSLFSGAYEQYF | once | TRBV28 | NA | TRBJ2-7
TGCAGCGTCCGGTTTGGACTAGCGGGAGCCTACGAGCAGTACTTC | CSVRFGLAGAYEQYF | NA | TRBV29-1 | TRBD2 | TRBJ2-7
TGTGCCAGTAGTATTATCAGTAGCACAGATACGCAGTATTTT | CASSIISSTDTQYF | NA | TRBV19 | NA | TRBJ2-3
TGTGCCAGCAGCGTAGACCCCGGGATTAACTACGAGCAGTACTTC | CASSVDPGINYEQYF | NA | TRBV9 | NA | TRBJ2-7
TGTGCCAGCCGCTTAGCGGGAGGTGATGCCGGGGAGCTGTTTTTT | CASRLAGGDAGELFF | NA | TRBV6-6 | TRBD2 | TRBJ2-2
TGTGCCAGCAGCGCTCTTGAGGGCCTCTCCTACAATGAGCAGTTCTTC | CASSALEGLSYNEQFF | NA | TRBV2 | NA | TRBJ2-1
TGTGCCAGCAGTGCGGACAGCGGATGGGGCGAAAAACTGTTTTTT | CASSADSGWGEKLFF | NA | TRBV2 | NA | TRBJ1-4
TGTGCCAGCTCACCGCGACTAGCGGGTTTGTCGCGCACCGGGGAGCTGTTTTTT | CASSPRLAGLSRTGELFF | NA | TRBV18 | TRBD2 | TRBJ2-2
TGTGCCAGCAGGGTTTCGTGGAAAGGGAACACTGAAGCTTTCTTT | CASRVSWKGNTEAFF | NA | TRBV5-4 | NA | TRBJ1-1
TGTGCCAGCAGCCTAGTCGGACAATTGAACACTGAAGCTTTCTTT | CASSLVGQLNTEAFF | NA | TRBV11-2 | NA | TRBJ1-1
TGTGCCAGCACTCCGATACCTGAAGCTTTCTTT | CASTPIPEAFF | NA | TRBV2 | NA | TRBJ1-1
TGTGCCAGCAGTTTATTGGGGGGCGGGATGGACACTGAAGCTTTCTTT | CASSLLGGGMDTEAFF | NA | TRBV28 | NA | TRBJ1-1
TGTGCCAGCAGTGAGTTGAAAGGTGTGGGCACAGATACGCAGTATTTT | CASSELKGVGTDTQYF | NA | TRBV25-1 | NA | TRBJ2-3
TGTGCCAGTAGTGAGACAGCTAACTATGGCTACACCTTC | CASSETANYGYTF | NA | TRBV19 | NA | TRBJ1-2
TGTGCCAGCAACCCTCAGGGGTCGACAGATACGCAGTATTTT | CASNPQGSTDTQYF | once | TRBV28 | NA | TRBJ2-3
TGTGCCAGCAGCTTAGCTCCGGGAGTCTCCTACAATGAGCAGTTCTTC | CASSLAPGVSYNEQFF | NA | TRBV7-2 | NA | TRBJ2-1
TGTGCCATCAGTGAAAACAGGGGGCGAGAGACCCAGTACTTC | CAISENRGRETQYF | NA | TRBV10-3 | TRBD1 | TRBJ2-5
TGTGCCAGCAGCTTAGAGGGCGGGGAGCAGTACTTC | CASSLEGGEQYF | NA | TRBV11-3 | NA | TRBJ2-7
TGCGCCAGCAGCTCCACTAGCCCGGTCTACAATGAGCAGTTCTTC | CASSSTSPVYNEQFF | NA | TRBV5-1 | NA | TRBJ2-1
TGTGCCAGCAGCGCCCTTCTTAGTTTCACCGGGGAGCTGTTTTTT | CASSALLSFTGELFF | once | TRBV9 | NA | TRBJ2-2
TGTGCCAGCAGCTTAGAGCTCGGGGATACGCAGTATTTT | CASSLELGDTQYF | NA | TRBV7-3 | NA | TRBJ2-3
TGTGCCAGCAGTTACTCGATATTAGATACGCAGTATTTT | CASSYSILDTQYF | NA | TRBV6-6 | NA | TRBJ2-3
TGTGCCAGCAGTTTCCAGGGATTTTCCTACGAGCAGTACTTC | CASSFQGFSYEQYF | NA | TRBV28 | NA | TRBJ2-7
TGTGCCAGCAGCGAGGCAGGGGATCGTAGAGCTTTCTTT | CASSEAGDRRAFF | NA | TRBV9 | NA | TRBJ1-1
TGTGCCAGCAGTTTACCGGGGAACACTGAAGCTTTCTTT | CASSLPGNTEAFF | NA | TRBV27 | NA | TRBJ1-1
TGTGCCAGCAGCCCTAGACTAGCGGGGTACAATGAGCAGTTCTTC | CASSPRLAGYNEQFF | NA | TRBV9 | TRBD2 | TRBJ2-1
TGCAGCGTTGCTAGTTCAGGGGTCAATGAGCAGTTCTTC | CSVASSGVNEQFF | NA | TRBV29-1 | NA | TRBJ2-1
TGTGCCACCAGCGGAAGTAAAGGACAGGGATACAATGAGCAGTTCTTC | CATSGSKGQGYNEQFF | NA | TRBV15 | TRBD1 | TRBJ2-1
TGCGCCAGCAGCGCCGGGACCAGGGGCTACGAGCAGTACTTC | CASSAGTRGYEQYF | NA | TRBV10-2 | NA | TRBJ2-7
TGTGCCAGCAGTTGGACAGGGGGATACGAGCAGTACTTC | CASSWTGGYEQYF | NA | TRBV6-6 | TRBD1 | TRBJ2-7
TGTGCCAGCAGCTTGAATCAGGGGGCAATTCACGAGCAGTACTTC | CASSLNQGAIHEQYF | NA | TRBV5-7 | TRBD1 | TRBJ2-7
TGTGCCAGTAGTGTTGGAGCTCTCAGCTCCTACGAGCAGTACTTC | CASSVGALSSYEQYF | NA | TRBV19 | NA | TRBJ2-7
TGTGCCAGCAGCCCACAGGGGGCGGACAACCACGAGCAGTACTTC | CASSPQGADNHEQYF | NA | TRBV11-3 | TRBD1 | TRBJ2-7
TGTGCCAGCAGCAAACGTCGGGACAGGGGGCATCACGAGCAGTACTTC | CASSKRRDRGHHEQYF | NA | TRBV21-1 | NA | TRBJ2-7
TGTGCCAGCAGCCATACGGGGAGGGCCGGGGCCAACGTCCTGACTTTC | CASSHTGRAGANVLTF | NA | TRBV14 | TRBD2 | TRBJ2-6